These 25 T cell receptor beta chains share one sample of origin, sequenced in a study of T cells after somatic rescue of genetic block. Some clones are missing from TCRdb's copy, which holds only in-frame ones; the method was immunoSEQ multiplex PCR. The table has over 95,000 clones, 75% to 95% seen once. The sample consisted of peripheral blood mononuclear cells (PBMCs). The receptors were sampled from a young woman.

The genes are TRBV6-6 and TRBJ2-5, with D perhaps matching TRBD2 (5 bases). Trimming left V 2 bases short and J 5 bases short, with 9 bases between. The CDR3 totals 13 residues. CDR1 is MNHNY and CDR2 is SVGAGI in the germline V gene (reference sequence). In nucleotides, the CDR3 is TGTGCCAGCAGTTACGGGAGTCAGGAGACCCAGTACTTC. This encodes CASSYGSQETQYF.

As for this clone: This sample includes further DNA sequences coding for the same CDR3. The rearrangement links TRBV20-1 to TRBJ2-1; D is undetermined. CDR1 and CDR2 from the germline V gene are DFQATT and SNEGSKA (reference sequence). The CDR3 spans 11 residues. Deletions cut 2 bases from V and 7 bases from J, with 6 bases between. The CDR3: CSARLVNEQFF. The CDR3 nucleotides read TGCAGTGCTAGACTCGTTAATGAGCAGTTCTTC.

The CDR3: CASSFKGWPGELFF. As DNA, the CDR3 is TGTGCCAGCAGCTTTAAGGGGTGGCCCGGGGAGCTGTTTTTT. The gene calls are TRBV5-4 and TRBJ2-2; a weak D match, TRBD1 (5 bases). The CDR3 length is 14 residues. Trimming pared 2 bases from V and 6 bases from J, leaving 11 bases between. CDR1 and CDR2 from the germline V gene are SGHNT and YYREEE (reference sequence).

The chain links TRBV7-6 to TRBJ2-7, with 7 bases that match TRBD2. The CDR3 runs 15 residues. CDR1 SGHVS and CDR2 FNYEAQ come from the germline V gene. V was pared by 1 base and J by 9 bases, with 12 bases of the junction left unmatched. CDR3 protein: CASSLGGGSSWGQYF. DNA of the CDR3: TGTGCCAGCAGCTTAGGCGGGGGATCTTCATGGGGGCAGTACTTC.

This chain links TRBV30 with TRBJ1-2, with D maybe TRBD1 (5 bases). The length of the CDR3 is 12 residues. The germline gives CDR1 GTSNPN, CDR2 SVGIG (reference sequence). Trimming took off 1 base at V and 10 bases at J, with 13 bases between the two ends. The CDR3 nucleotides are TGTGCCTGGAGTGACTACCTTGGGGCCTACACCTTC. It yields the protein CAWSDYLGAYTF.

V and J are TRBV20-1 and TRBJ2-5, with TRBD2 matching over 8 bases. The germline gives CDR1 DFQATT, CDR2 SNEGSKA (reference sequence). The CDR3 sequence is 11 residues long. CDR3: CSGTREETQYF. The CDR3 DNA reads as TGCAGCGGGACTAGAGAAGAGACCCAGTACTTC.

This clone occurred a few times. The chain couples TRBV18 to TRBJ1-1, with 9 bases aligning to TRBD1. This CDR3 has 15 residues. Germline CDR1 is KGHSH and CDR2 is LQKENI. After removal of 3 bases from V and 9 bases from J, the junction contained 11 bases not matched to a gene. CDR3 sequence (DNA): TGTGCCAGCTCACCGCCTTCGGGACAGGGCACGAAAGCTTTCTTT. It is translated as CASSPPSGQGTKAFF.

This clone is a singleton in its sample. The chain has TRBV7-3 and TRBJ2-5; the match to TRBD2 covers 14 bases. Germline CDR1 SGHTA, CDR2 FQGTGA. The CDR3 consists of 16 residues. Trimming at V came to 0 bases and at J to 5 bases, leaving 2 bases not matched to a gene. CDR3 sequence reads: CASSLTGTSGGETQYF. The CDR3, as DNA: TGTGCCAGCAGCTTAACCGGGACTAGCGGGGGTGAGACCCAGTACTTC. Using reference TRBV7-3 and TRBJ2-5 for the parts outside the CDR3, the full variable domain is GAGVSQTPSNKVTEKGKYVELRCDPISGHTALYWYRQSLGQGPEFLIYFQGTGAADDSGLPNDRFFAVRPEGSVSTLKIQRTERGDSAVYLCASSLTGTSGGETQYFGPGTRLLVL.

The V gene is TRBV5-1, the J gene TRBJ1-3; 7 nucleotides match TRBD1. V was clipped by 0 bases and J by 0 bases; unmatched bases: 6. The germline CDR1 and CDR2 sequences are SGHRS and YFSETQ. This CDR3 contains 17 residues. The CDR3 nucleotides are TGCGCCAGCAGCTTGGGCCAGGGGGTTCTCTCTGGAAACACCATATATTTT. Translated, it gives CASSLGQGVLSGNTIYF.

The chain carries TRBV4-3 and TRBJ1-1, with 8 positions matching TRBD1. This CDR3 is built from 16 residues. V lost 3 bases and J lost 5; bases outside the gene matches: 11. Germline CDR1 is LGHNA and CDR2 is YSLEER. The CDR3 DNA reads as TGCGCCAGCAGCCAGGAAGCCGGGACAGGTGTTACTGAAGCTTTCTTT. Translation gives CASSQEAGTGVTEAFF.

The chain employs TRBV10-3 and TRBJ2-1; D is undetermined. V lost 6 bases and J 6 bases, leaving 12 bases between the germline ends. The CDR3 runs 13 residues. Germline V gene data show CDR1 as ENHRY and CDR2 as SYGVKD. Here the CDR3 DNA reads TGTGCCATCAGAATCCGTGATTCCAATGAGCAGTTCTTC. Protein: CAIRIRDSNEQFF.

The V and J genes are TRBV5-6 and TRBJ1-5, with 7 positions matching TRBD1. The CDR3 is 14 amino acids. From germline, CDR1 is SGHDT and CDR2 YYEEEE. Trimming cost V 6 bases and J 3 bases; bases outside gene matches: 6. CDR3 bases: TGTGCCAGCACCAAGGGACAGTACAATCAGCCCCAGCATTTT. Its translation: CASTKGQYNQPQHF.

In its sample, this clone was seen once. V is TRBV11-2 and J is TRBJ1-1; perhaps TRBD1 as D (6 bases). Germline V gives CDR1 SGHAT, CDR2 FQNNGV. The ends were cut back, 2 bases at V and 4 bases at J, with 11 bases in the middle. The CDR3 loop spans 14 amino acids. The CDR3 loop reads CASSLPQGSTEAFF. The CDR3 region has the DNA TGTGCCAGCAGCTTACCTCAGGGGAGCACTGAAGCTTTCTTT.

The chain combines TRBV4-2 with TRBJ1-2, with D perhaps matching TRBD1 (6 bases). The CDR3 has 15 residues. Trimming pared 4 bases from V and 8 bases from J, leaving 20 bases between. Germline lookup yields CDR1 LGHNA and CDR2 YNFKEQ. The CDR3 loop reads CASSPWTDSLHGYTF. CDR3 nucleotides: TGTGCCAGCAGCCCCTGGACAGATTCCCTTCACGGCTACACCTTC.

CDR3 in DNA: TGCGCCAGCAGCGGCGGGACAGGGACCTACAATGAGCAGTTCTTC. It codes for CASSGGTGTYNEQFF. The chain carries TRBV5-1 and TRBJ2-1, with TRBD1 matching over 9 bases. CDR3 length: 15 amino acids. The ends lost 4 bases at V and 2 bases at J; junction bases unmatched: 4. Germline V gene sequence: CDR1 SGHRS, CDR2 YFSETQ.

This sequence joins TRBV9 and TRBJ1-1, with D possibly TRBD1 on 6 matching bases. The ends were cut back, 0 bases at V and 0 bases at J, with 9 bases in the middle. In germline, CDR1 is SGDLS, CDR2 YYNGEE. The CDR3 consists of 15 residues. The CDR3 loop reads CASSVAQGMNTEAFF. CDR3 bases: TGTGCCAGCAGCGTAGCCCAGGGGATGAACACTGAAGCTTTCTTT.

The chain employs TRBV5-1 and TRBJ2-7; possibly TRBD1 for D (5 bases). Per germline, CDR1 SGHRS and CDR2 YFSETQ. The CDR3 extends over 14 amino acids. V dropped 0 bases and J dropped 7 bases, with 14 bases sitting between them. In nucleotides, the CDR3 is TGCGCCAGCAGCTTGGATCCCAGGGATGGGGAGCAGTACTTC. Translated, it gives CASSLDPRDGEQYF.

The chain uses TRBV5-1 and TRBJ1-1; weak D call: TRBD1 (5 bases). The CDR3 has 14 residues. Germline CDR1 is SGHRS and CDR2 is YFSETQ. The ends were cut back, 0 bases at V and 4 bases at J, with 10 bases in the middle. The CDR3, as DNA: TGCGCCAGCAGCTTGGGATCGGGGGGCACTGAAGCTTTCTTT. This sequence encodes CASSLGSGGTEAFF.

The V call is TRBV7-6, the J call TRBJ1-4, with D possibly matching TRBD1 (6 bases). The CDR3 is 16 residues long. Trimming stripped 0 bases from V and 8 bases from J, with 16 bases between. Germline lookup yields CDR1 SGHVS and CDR2 FNYEAQ. DNA of the CDR3: TGTGCCAGCAGCTTAGCGGAGCGGGGGGCAAGAGAAAAACTGTTTTTT. Amino acids: CASSLAERGAREKLFF.

The table lists this clone with a count of one. The J gene is TRBJ2-3, the V gene TRBV15; no clear D. Between the trimmed V and J ends, which lost 2 bases and 2 bases, there was a span of 14 bases. Germline CDR1 reads LNHNV; CDR2 reads YYDKDF (reference sequence). The CDR3 covers 16 residues. The CDR3 bases are TGTGCCACCAGCAGATCACCTAGTCTCCTCACAGATACGCAGTATTTT. Translation: CATSRSPSLLTDTQYF.

The chain has TRBV28 and TRBJ2-7; D possibly corresponds to TRBD2 (6 bases). Looked up from germline, CDR1 is MDHEN and CDR2 is SYDVKM. The CDR3 is 14 amino acids. Trimming removed 2 bases from V and 11 bases from J, with 19 bases in between. For the CDR3, the DNA is TGTGCCAGCAGTTTAGCCCGGGGACTGAGAGAGGAGTACTTC. This sequence encodes CASSLARGLREEYF.

For the CDR3, the DNA is TGTGCCAGCAGCTTGGCGGGTTCCACAGATACGCAGTATTTT. Encoded protein: CASSLAGSTDTQYF. The chain carries TRBV7-2 and TRBJ2-3; tentative D call: TRBD2 (5 bases). The CDR3 consists of 14 residues. Germline V lookup: CDR1 SGHTA, CDR2 FQGNSA. V dropped 3 bases and J dropped 2 bases, with 9 bases sitting between them.

This chain connects TRBV11-3 to TRBJ2-1, with D maybe TRBD2 (6 bases). Germline loops: CDR1 SGHNT, CDR2 YENEEA. The V end lost 1 base, the J end lost 0 bases, and 16 bases lay between the germline ends. The CDR3 totals 18 residues. The CDR3 spells CASSLVPHVGGSYNEQFF. The CDR3 coding sequence is TGTGCCAGCAGCTTAGTCCCACATGTGGGGGGCTCCTACAATGAGCAGTTCTTC.

The chain combines TRBV11-2 with TRBJ2-1, with D possibly being TRBD2 (5 bases). Germline lookup yields CDR1 SGHAT and CDR2 FQNNGV. The CDR3 runs to 15 residues. The V gene lost 1 base and the J gene lost 8 bases, with 15 bases spanning the gap. The chain's CDR3 is CASSLGGAIGDEQFF. CDR3 coding DNA: TGTGCCAGCAGCTTAGGGGGAGCGATCGGCGATGAGCAGTTCTTC.

The V and J genes are TRBV4-2 and TRBJ2-1; 12 bases align to TRBD2. Germline V gene lookup returns CDR1 LGHNA and CDR2 YNFKEQ. J was trimmed by 1 base and V by 2 bases; bases with no gene match: 9. The CDR3 covers 19 residues. The chain's CDR3 is CASSQPLRTSGVSYNEQFF. DNA for the CDR3: TGTGCCAGCAGCCAACCGCTCCGGACTAGCGGGGTATCCTACAATGAGCAGTTCTTC.